The 31 T cell receptor beta chains below all came from one sample that was sequenced in a study of cytomegalovirus exposure and HLA in healthy donors. With 60 Vbeta and 13 Jbeta primers, the PCR was carried out. Some clones are missing from TCRdb's copy, which holds only in-frame ones; the method was immunoSEQ multiplex PCR. The sample holds some 120,000 clones; about 85% are singletons and the top ten take roughly 4%. The sample comprised PBMCs. These receptors were collected from a man younger than 30 in good health and CMV-seropositive.

This chain uses TRBV5-1 with TRBJ2-3; 9 positions match TRBD2. Germline lookup yields CDR1 SGHRS and CDR2 YFSETQ. V was clipped by 4 bases and J by 0 bases; unmatched bases: 9. This CDR3 contains 17 residues. This chain's CDR3 is CASSLQGLAPSTDTQYF. In DNA, the CDR3 is TGCGCCAGCAGCCTCCAGGGACTAGCCCCAAGCACAGATACGCAGTATTTT.

V is TRBV6-6 and J is TRBJ1-2; tentatively, D is TRBD1 (5 bases). V dropped 10 bases and J dropped 8 bases, with 17 bases sitting between them. This CDR3 is built from 12 residues. The germline V gene encodes CDR1 MNHNY and CDR2 SVGAGI (reference sequence). CDR3 protein: CANHGQGLGYTF. The CDR3 coding sequence is TGTGCCAACCATGGGCAGGGCCTAGGCTACACCTTC.

The V and J genes are TRBV25-1 and TRBJ1-6; TRBD1 agrees at 8 bases. CDR1 is MGHDK, CDR2 SYGVNS, per germline. The CDR3 spans 15 residues. Trimming at V came to 10 bases and at J to 5 bases, leaving 10 bases not matched to a gene. The CDR3 nucleotides are TGTGCCACCGGAGTCGGACAGGGCAATAATTCACCCCTCCACTTT. Translating gives CATGVGQGNNSPLHF.

The rearrangement joins TRBV7-9 to TRBJ2-2; TRBD2 matches 9 bases. Germline lookup yields CDR1 SEHNR and CDR2 FQNEAQ (reference sequence). J was trimmed by 3 bases and V by 5 bases; bases with no gene match: 16. CDR3 length: 19 residues. CDR3 amino acids: CASSPPWAIAGVDTGELFF. CDR3 nucleotide sequence: TGTGCCAGCAGCCCCCCCTGGGCTATAGCGGGAGTGGACACCGGGGAGCTGTTTTTT.

In this sample, this clone turned up once. V gene TRBV11-2 combines with J gene TRBJ2-5; a possible D gene is TRBD2 (6 bases). The germline V gene encodes CDR1 SGHAT and CDR2 FQNNGV. Trimming took off 7 bases at V and 6 bases at J, with 9 bases between the two ends. The CDR3 runs 11 residues. The CDR3 here is CASTRGKTQYF. DNA for the CDR3: TGTGCCAGCACCCGGGGGAAGACCCAGTACTTC.

The chain employs TRBV10-3 and TRBJ2-3, with 9 positions matching TRBD1. The CDR3 is 14 residues long. Germline CDR1 ENHRY, CDR2 SYGVKD. Losses at the gene ends were 7 bases for V and 4 bases for J; bases not matched to a gene: 6. CDR3 bases: TGTGCCATCATGGGACAGGGCGTTTCAGATACGCAGTATTTT. Residues: CAIMGQGVSDTQYF.

The rearrangement links TRBV7-2 to TRBJ2-3, with 8 bases identical to TRBD2. V shed 5 bases and J 0 bases; nucleotides not matched to a gene: 10. CDR1 and CDR2 from the germline V gene are SGHTA and FQGNSA. CDR3 size: 17 residues. CDR3 sequence: CASSRRRSGGSTDTQYF. The CDR3 DNA sequence: TGTGCCAGCAGCCGAAGGAGAAGCGGGGGCAGCACAGATACGCAGTATTTT.

Only a few counts were recorded for this clone. The rearrangement uses TRBV19 and TRBJ1-5, with a tentative D call TRBD1 (5 bases). Germline V CDR1 and CDR2: LNHDA, SQIVND (reference sequence). The V end was cut by 1 base, the J end by 4 bases, with 8 bases between. The CDR3 spans 14 residues. CDR3 loop: CASSIVAGNQPQHF. The DNA of the CDR3 is TGTGCCAGTAGTATAGTGGCAGGGAATCAGCCCCAGCATTTT.

The chain links TRBV2 to TRBJ1-1, with 10 bases matching TRBD1. The V gene end was trimmed by 6 bases and the J gene end by 6 bases; junction bases not matched to a gene: 4. This CDR3 comprises 13 residues. In germline, CDR1 is SNHLY, CDR2 FYNNEI. CDR3 protein: CASRGTGESEAFF. The CDR3, as DNA: TGTGCCAGCAGGGGGACAGGGGAATCTGAAGCTTTCTTT.

This clone was seen only a few times. The chain is built from TRBV4-3 and TRBJ1-2, with 7 bases that match TRBD1. The CDR3 runs to 15 residues. From germline, CDR1 is LGHNA and CDR2 YSLEER. Trimming cost V 5 bases and J 2 bases; bases outside gene matches: 8. In DNA form, the CDR3 reads TGCGCCAGCAGCACCTGGGACAGCGAGAACTATGGCTACACCTTC. Protein sequence: CASSTWDSENYGYTF.

V is TRBV14 and J is TRBJ2-2, with 13 bases identical to TRBD2. This CDR3 comprises 16 residues. Germline assignment: CDR1 SGHDN and CDR2 FVKESK. Losses at the gene ends were 5 bases for V and 6 bases for J; bases not matched to a gene: 6. CDR3 coding DNA: TGTGCCAGCAGCGGCAGGACTAGCGGGAGCCCCGGGGAGCTGTTTTTT. Translation gives CASSGRTSGSPGELFF. Full variable domain (missing parts from reference TRBV14 and TRBJ2-2): EAGVTQFPSHSVIEKGQTVTLRCDPISGHDNLYWYRRVMGKEIKFLLHFVKESKQDESGMPNNRFLAERTGGTYSTLKVQPAELEDSGVYFCASSGRTSGSPGELFFGEGSRLTVL.

This clone was seen more than once but under ten times. The gene calls are TRBV12-5 and TRBJ1-6; D ambiguous. In germline, CDR1 is LGHNT, CDR2 FRNRAP. There are 19 residues in the CDR3. The germline V and J ends were trimmed by 1 base and 0 bases, with 16 bases remaining between them. The CDR3: CASGLEIISSSSYNSPLHF. The DNA of the CDR3 is TGTGCTAGTGGTTTGGAAATTATTTCGTCTAGCTCCTATAATTCACCCCTCCACTTT.

The chain is built from TRBV7-2 and TRBJ1-2; D might be TRBD1 (5 bases). In germline, CDR1 is SGHTA, CDR2 FQGNSA. V was pared by 7 bases and J by 4 bases, with 13 bases between. The CDR3 is 13 residues long. For the CDR3, the DNA is TGTGCCAGCACCCTAGGGGTACTCTATGGCTACACCTTC. This translates into CASTLGVLYGYTF.

This clone was counted a single time. The chain carries TRBV6-1 and TRBJ2-1; D is possibly TRBD2 (6 bases). Germline V gene data show CDR1 as MNHNS and CDR2 as SASEGT. V shed 3 bases and J shed 6 bases, with 9 bases lying between them. The CDR3 is 13 residues long. CDR3 DNA sequence: TGTGCCAGCAGTGATGCTAGCGTCAATGAGCAGTTCTTC. Translating it yields CASSDASVNEQFF.

The chain has TRBV9 and TRBJ2-5; TRBD2 agrees at 7 bases. With the DNA end fitting TRBJ2-7 better, the J assignment may be wrong. Germline V lookup: CDR1 SGDLS, CDR2 YYNGEE. CDR3 length: 15 amino acids. The CDR3: CASSVAASGTYEQYF. CDR3 bases: TGTGCCAGCAGCGTAGCTGCTAGCGGAACCTACGAGCAGTACTTC.

In its sample, this clone was seen many times. The rearrangement joins TRBV4-3 to TRBJ2-1; the match to TRBD1 covers 10 bases. The length of the CDR3 is 17 residues. Trimming removed 1 base from V and 6 bases from J; junction bases left unmatched: 9. Germline assignment: CDR1 LGHNA and CDR2 YSLEER. The CDR3 DNA reads TGCGCCAGCAGCCAAGGCTGGGACAGGGGCCTTGTCAATGAGCAGTTCTTC. As protein: CASSQGWDRGLVNEQFF.

The V gene is TRBV27, the J gene TRBJ1-5, with 7 bases matching TRBD1. The V segment lost 6 bases and the J segment 3 bases; nucleotides outside the gene matches: 11. This CDR3 spans 16 amino acids. Germline V lookup: CDR1 MNHEY, CDR2 SMNVEV (reference sequence). CDR3: CASRQTGVAVNQPQHF. In DNA, the CDR3 is TGTGCCAGCAGGCAAACAGGGGTGGCAGTCAATCAGCCCCAGCATTTT.

The rearrangement links TRBV6-5 to TRBJ2-2, with 13 bases that match TRBD2. Trimming removed 6 bases from V and 6 bases from J; junction bases left unmatched: 4. The CDR3 consists of 15 residues. Germline assignment: CDR1 MNHEY and CDR2 SVGAGI. CDR3 coding DNA: TGTGCCAGCAGGGGACTAGCGGGACCAGCCGGGGAGCTGTTTTTT. Translation gives CASRGLAGPAGELFF.

The V call is TRBV11-2, the J call TRBJ2-5; TRBD2 matches at 12 bases. V lost 4 bases and J lost 4; bases outside the gene matches: 4. This CDR3 region has 15 residues. The V gene's germline CDR1 is SGHAT and CDR2 FQNNGV. The CDR3 is CASSSLAGGPETQYF. The DNA for the CDR3 is TGTGCCAGCAGCTCCCTAGCGGGGGGGCCAGAGACCCAGTACTTC.

This sequence joins TRBV7-6 and TRBJ1-4; D remains ambiguous. The V end was cut by 5 bases, the J end by 5 bases, with 12 bases between. This CDR3 spans 14 amino acids. Per germline, CDR1 SGHVS and CDR2 FNYEAQ. CDR3 residues: CASSRGGRNEKLFF. CDR3 sequence (DNA): TGTGCCAGCAGCCGTGGTGGGCGAAATGAAAAACTGTTTTTT.

The chain has TRBV7-9 and TRBJ2-5; the D gene is possibly TRBD2 (5 bases). The V end lost 2 bases, the J end lost 4 bases, and 5 bases lay between the germline ends. The germline V gene encodes CDR1 SEHNR and CDR2 FQNEAQ (reference sequence). The CDR3 is 12 amino acids. CDR3 amino acids: CASSLSGETQYF. The CDR3 DNA is TGTGCCAGCAGCTTAAGCGGAGAGACCCAGTACTTC.

The chain links TRBV6-5 to TRBJ2-7; tentatively, D is TRBD1 (6 bases). Germline V CDR1 and CDR2: MNHEY, SVGAGI. This CDR3 has 15 residues. Deletions cut 0 bases from V and 1 base from J, with 10 bases between. The DNA for the CDR3 is TGTGCCAGCAGTTACTCGTTTCAGGGGTCCTACGAGCAGTACTTC. Residues: CASSYSFQGSYEQYF.

This chain joins TRBV6-5 and TRBJ2-7; the match to TRBD2 covers 7 bases. V trimming: 6 bases; J trimming: 2 bases; junction bases outside the gene matches: 1. The CDR3 has 12 residues. Germline values: CDR1 MNHEY, CDR2 SVGAGI. In DNA, the CDR3 is TGTGCCAGCAGGGGGAGGGCCTACGAGCAGTACTTC. This gives the protein CASRGRAYEQYF.

This clone was counted only a few times. This CDR3 is CASSQDENRDDYGYTF. The CDR3 DNA is TGCGCCAGCAGCCAAGACGAGAACAGGGATGACTATGGCTACACCTTC. The chain carries TRBV4-3 and TRBJ1-2; TRBD1 is a possible D gene (6 bases). Trimming pared 0 bases from V and 3 bases from J, leaving 14 bases between. The CDR3 covers 16 residues. The germline V gene encodes CDR1 LGHNA and CDR2 YSLEER.

The genes are TRBV4-1 and TRBJ2-1; D not certain. From germline, CDR1 is MGHRA and CDR2 YSYEKL. The CDR3 has 15 residues. Trimming removed 4 bases from V and 2 bases from J, with 12 bases in between. The CDR3 here is CASSRRYLAYNEQFF. CDR3 bases: TGCGCCAGCAGCCGTCGGTATTTGGCCTACAATGAGCAGTTCTTC.

The CDR3 region has the DNA TGTGCCAGCAGCTTAGCTAGCGGAAACACCATATATTTT. It codes for CASSLASGNTIYF. This rearrangement joins TRBV7-9 to TRBJ1-3; D is unclear. The CDR3 is 13 residues long. Per germline, CDR1 SEHNR and CDR2 FQNEAQ (reference sequence). V was shortened by 0 bases and J by 4 bases, with 4 bases between the two germline ends.

The chain links TRBV5-4 to TRBJ1-2, with 9 bases that match TRBD1. V shed 5 bases, J shed 2 bases, and the junction held 7 bases outside the gene matches. Germline V CDR1 and CDR2: SGHNT, YYREEE (reference sequence). The CDR3 totals 15 residues. CDR3 nucleotide sequence: TGTGCCAGCAGTGAAACGACAGGGGGAAACTATGGCTACACCTTC. This translates into CASSETTGGNYGYTF.

The chain is built from TRBV25-1 and TRBJ2-1; weak D call: TRBD2 (7 bases). Trimming took 1 base from V and 11 from J, leaving 15 bases between them. The CDR3 is 14 amino acids. Germline-derived CDR1 and CDR2 are MGHDK and SYGVNS. CDR3: CASSESRRGGQQFF. The CDR3 DNA reads TGTGCCAGCAGTGAATCCCGGAGGGGGGGCCAGCAGTTCTTC.

The chain joins TRBV27 to TRBJ2-7, with 7 bases matching TRBD2. The V gene's germline CDR1 is MNHEY and CDR2 SMNVEV (reference sequence). Unmatched junction bases numbered 9, after V lost 0 bases and J lost 4 bases. This CDR3 region has 16 residues. The CDR3 nucleotides read TGTGCCAGCAGTTTATCGATAGTGACTAGCTCGTACGAGCAGTACTTC. Translated, it gives CASSLSIVTSSYEQYF.

V is TRBV6-5 and J is TRBJ2-7; D may be TRBD2 (5 bases). The length of the CDR3 is 14 residues. Germline CDR1 and CDR2: MNHEY and SVGAGI. V gave up 6 bases and J gave up 0 bases, with 12 bases separating them. CDR3 sequence reads: CASRRTRASYEQYF. Here the CDR3 DNA reads TGTGCCAGCAGACGAACTAGGGCCTCCTACGAGCAGTACTTC.

This chain uses TRBV7-6 with TRBJ2-3, with 8 bases aligning to TRBD2. The CDR3 consists of 15 residues. The J segment lost 5 bases and the V segment lost 5 bases, leaving 9 bases of the junction unmatched. Germline V gene sequence: CDR1 SGHVS, CDR2 FNYEAQ. The CDR3 nucleotides are TGTGCCAGCAGCCTTGGGACTAGAGTTATAGATACGCAGTATTTT. Amino acids: CASSLGTRVIDTQYF.